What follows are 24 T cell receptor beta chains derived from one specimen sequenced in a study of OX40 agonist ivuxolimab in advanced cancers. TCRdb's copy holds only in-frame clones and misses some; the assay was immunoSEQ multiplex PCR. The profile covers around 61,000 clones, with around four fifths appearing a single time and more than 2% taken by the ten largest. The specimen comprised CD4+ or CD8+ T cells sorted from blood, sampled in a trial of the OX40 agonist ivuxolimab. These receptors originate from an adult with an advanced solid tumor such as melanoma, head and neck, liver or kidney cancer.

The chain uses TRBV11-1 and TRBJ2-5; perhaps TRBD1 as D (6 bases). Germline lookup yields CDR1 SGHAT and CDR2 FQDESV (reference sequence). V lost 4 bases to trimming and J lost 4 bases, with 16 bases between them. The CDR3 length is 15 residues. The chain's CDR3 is CASSSYPRGRETQYF. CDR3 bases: TGTGCCAGCAGCTCCTACCCCAGGGGTCGAGAGACCCAGTACTTC. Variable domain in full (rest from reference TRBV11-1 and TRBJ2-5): EAEVAQSPRYKITEKSQAVAFWCDPISGHATLYWYRQILGQGPELLVQFQDESVVDDSQLPKDRFSAERLKGVDSTLKIQPAELGDSAMYLCASSSYPRGRETQYFGPGTRLLVL.

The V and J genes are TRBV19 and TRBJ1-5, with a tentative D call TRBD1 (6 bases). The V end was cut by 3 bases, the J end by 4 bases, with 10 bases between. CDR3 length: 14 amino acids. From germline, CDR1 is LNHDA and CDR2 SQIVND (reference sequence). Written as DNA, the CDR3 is TGTGCCAGTAGTATTGGGGGGGCTAATCAGCCCCAGCATTTT. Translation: CASSIGGANQPQHF. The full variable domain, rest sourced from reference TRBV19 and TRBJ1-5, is DGGITQSPKYLFRKEGQNVTLSCEQNLNHDAMYWYRQDPGQGLRLIYYSQIVNDFQKGDIAEGYSVSREKKESFPLTVTSAQKNPTAFYLCASSIGGANQPQHFGDGTRLSIL.

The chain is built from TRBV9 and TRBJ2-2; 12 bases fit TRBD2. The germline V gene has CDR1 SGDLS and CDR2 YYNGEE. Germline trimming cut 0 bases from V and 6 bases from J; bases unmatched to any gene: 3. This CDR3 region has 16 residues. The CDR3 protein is CASSVVTSGGAGELFF. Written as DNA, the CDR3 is TGTGCCAGCAGCGTAGTGACTAGCGGGGGCGCCGGGGAGCTGTTTTTT. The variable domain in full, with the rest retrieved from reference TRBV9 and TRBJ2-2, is DSGVTQTPKHLITATGQRVTLRCSPRSGDLSVYWYQQSLDQGLQFLIQYYNGEERAKGNILERFSAQQFPDLHSELNLSSLELGDSALYFCASSVVTSGGAGELFFGEGSRLTVL.

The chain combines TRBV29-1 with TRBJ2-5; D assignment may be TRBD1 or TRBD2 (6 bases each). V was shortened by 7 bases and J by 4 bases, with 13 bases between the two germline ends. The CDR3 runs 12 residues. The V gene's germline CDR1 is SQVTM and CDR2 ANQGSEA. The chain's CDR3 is CSAPQGGETQYF. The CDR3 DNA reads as TGCAGCGCCCCACAGGGAGGAGAGACCCAGTACTTC.

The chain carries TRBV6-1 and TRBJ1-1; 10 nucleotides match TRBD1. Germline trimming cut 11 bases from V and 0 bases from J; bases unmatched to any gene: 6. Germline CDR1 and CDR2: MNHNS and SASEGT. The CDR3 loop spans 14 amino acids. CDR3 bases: TGTGCCGGCCGACAGGGGGCGGTGAACACTGAAGCTTTCTTT. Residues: CAGRQGAVNTEAFF.

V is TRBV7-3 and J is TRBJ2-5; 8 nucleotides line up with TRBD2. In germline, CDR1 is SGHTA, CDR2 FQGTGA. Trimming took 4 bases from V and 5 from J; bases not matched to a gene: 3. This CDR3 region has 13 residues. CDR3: CASSSGLGETQYF. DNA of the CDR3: TGTGCCAGCAGCTCGGGACTAGGGGAGACCCAGTACTTC.

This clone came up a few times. The CDR3 region has the DNA TGTGCCTGGAGTACAGGGGCCTACGAGCAGTACTTC. Translation gives CAWSTGAYEQYF. The chain links TRBV30 to TRBJ2-7, with 7 bases fitting TRBD1. V lost 2 bases, J lost 2 bases, and 0 bases stayed unmatched. The CDR3 runs to 12 residues. CDR1 is GTSNPN and CDR2 is SVGIG in the germline V gene (reference sequence).

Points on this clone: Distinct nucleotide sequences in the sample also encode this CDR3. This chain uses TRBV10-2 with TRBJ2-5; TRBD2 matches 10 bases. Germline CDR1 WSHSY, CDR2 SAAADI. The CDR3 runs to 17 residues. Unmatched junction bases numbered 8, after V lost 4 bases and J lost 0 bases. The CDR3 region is CASSARTSGNDQETQYF. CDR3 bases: TGCGCCAGCAGTGCTCGAACTAGCGGGAACGACCAAGAGACCCAGTACTTC.

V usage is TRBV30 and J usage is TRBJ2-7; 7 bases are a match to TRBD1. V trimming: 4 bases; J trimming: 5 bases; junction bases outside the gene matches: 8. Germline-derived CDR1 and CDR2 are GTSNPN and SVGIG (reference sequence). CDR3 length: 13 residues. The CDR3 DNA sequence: TGTGCCTGGAAAAGACAGGGATGGGACGAGCAGTACTTC. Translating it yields CAWKRQGWDEQYF.

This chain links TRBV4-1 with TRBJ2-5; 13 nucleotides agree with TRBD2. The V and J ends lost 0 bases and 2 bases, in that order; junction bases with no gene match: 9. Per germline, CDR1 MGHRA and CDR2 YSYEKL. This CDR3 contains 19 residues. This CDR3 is CASSQDRSRLAGGQETQYF. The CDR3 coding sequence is TGCGCCAGCAGCCAAGATCGAAGCCGACTAGCGGGGGGTCAAGAGACCCAGTACTTC.

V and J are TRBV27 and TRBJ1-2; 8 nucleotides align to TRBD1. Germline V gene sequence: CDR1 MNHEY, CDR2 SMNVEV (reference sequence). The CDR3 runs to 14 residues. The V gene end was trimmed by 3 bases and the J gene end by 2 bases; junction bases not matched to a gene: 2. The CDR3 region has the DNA TGTGCCAGCAGTTTCTCAGGGGGCAACTATGGCTACACCTTC. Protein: CASSFSGGNYGYTF.

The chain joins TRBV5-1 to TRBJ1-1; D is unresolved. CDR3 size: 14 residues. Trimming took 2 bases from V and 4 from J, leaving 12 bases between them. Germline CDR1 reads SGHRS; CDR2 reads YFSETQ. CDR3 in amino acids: CASSFQGSPTEAFF. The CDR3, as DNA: TGCGCCAGCAGCTTTCAAGGGAGCCCCACTGAAGCTTTCTTT.

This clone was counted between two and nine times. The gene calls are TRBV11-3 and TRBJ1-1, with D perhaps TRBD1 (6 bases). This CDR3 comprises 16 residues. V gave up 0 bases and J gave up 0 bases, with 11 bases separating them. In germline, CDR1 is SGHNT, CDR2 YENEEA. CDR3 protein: CASSLEGTRMNTEAFF. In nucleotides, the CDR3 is TGTGCCAGCAGCTTAGAGGGGACACGCATGAACACTGAAGCTTTCTTT.

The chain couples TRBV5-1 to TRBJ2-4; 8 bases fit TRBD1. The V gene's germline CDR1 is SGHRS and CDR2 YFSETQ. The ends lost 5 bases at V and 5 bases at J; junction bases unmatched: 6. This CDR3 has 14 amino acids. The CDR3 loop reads CASRAGGRENIQYF. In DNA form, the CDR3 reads TGCGCCAGCAGGGCAGGGGGCAGAGAAAACATTCAGTACTTC.

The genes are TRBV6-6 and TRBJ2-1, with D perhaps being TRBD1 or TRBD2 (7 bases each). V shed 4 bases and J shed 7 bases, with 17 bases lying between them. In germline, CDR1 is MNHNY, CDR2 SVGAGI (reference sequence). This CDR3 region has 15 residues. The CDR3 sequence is CASSSQAGGGNEQFF. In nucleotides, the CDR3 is TGTGCCAGCAGTTCCCAGGCAGGGGGGGGGAATGAGCAGTTCTTC.

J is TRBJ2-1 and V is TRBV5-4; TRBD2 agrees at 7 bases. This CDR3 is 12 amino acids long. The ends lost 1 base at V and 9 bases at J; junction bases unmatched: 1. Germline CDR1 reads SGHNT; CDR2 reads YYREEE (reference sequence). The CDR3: CASSLSGAEQFF. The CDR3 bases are TGTGCCAGCAGCTTGAGCGGGGCTGAGCAGTTCTTC.

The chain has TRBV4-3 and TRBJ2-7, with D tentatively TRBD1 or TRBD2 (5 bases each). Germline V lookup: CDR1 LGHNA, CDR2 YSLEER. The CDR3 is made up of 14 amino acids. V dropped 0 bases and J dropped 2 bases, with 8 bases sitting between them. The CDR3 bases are TGCGCCAGCAGCCAAGATGTGGGGGCCTACGAGCAGTACTTC. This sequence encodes CASSQDVGAYEQYF.

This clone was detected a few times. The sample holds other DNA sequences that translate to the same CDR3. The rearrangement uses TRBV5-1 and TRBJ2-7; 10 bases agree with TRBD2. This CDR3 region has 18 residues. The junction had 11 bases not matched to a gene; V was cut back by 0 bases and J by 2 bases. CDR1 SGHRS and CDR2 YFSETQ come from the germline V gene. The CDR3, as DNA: TGCGCCAGCAGCTTGGCCGTCGGTAGCGGGGGGCCGGCCTACGAGCAGTACTTC. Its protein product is CASSLAVGSGGPAYEQYF.

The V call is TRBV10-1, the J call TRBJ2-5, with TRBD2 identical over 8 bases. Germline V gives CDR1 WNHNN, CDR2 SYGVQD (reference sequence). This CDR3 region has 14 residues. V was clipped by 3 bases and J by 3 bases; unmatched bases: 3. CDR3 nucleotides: TGCGCCAGCAGTGAATCGACTAGCGAAGAGACCCAGTACTTC. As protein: CASSESTSEETQYF.

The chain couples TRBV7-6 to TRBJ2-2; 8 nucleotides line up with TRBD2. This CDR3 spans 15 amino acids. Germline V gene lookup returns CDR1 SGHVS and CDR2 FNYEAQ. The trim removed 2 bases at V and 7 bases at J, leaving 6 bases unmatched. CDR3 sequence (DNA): TGTGCCAGCAGCTTAATAGCGGGGAATGGCGGGGAGCTGTTTTTT. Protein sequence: CASSLIAGNGGELFF.

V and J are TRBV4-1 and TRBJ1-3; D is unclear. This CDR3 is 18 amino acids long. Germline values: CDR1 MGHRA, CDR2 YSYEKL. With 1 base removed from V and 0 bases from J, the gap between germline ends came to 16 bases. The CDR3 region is CASSQAAVGHRSGNTIYF. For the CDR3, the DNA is TGCGCCAGCAGCCAAGCGGCAGTGGGTCACCGCTCTGGAAACACCATATATTTT.

CDR3 in amino acids: CASSVEFYEQYF. The DNA for the CDR3 is TGTGCCAGCAGCGTAGAGTTCTACGAGCAGTACTTC. This chain links TRBV9 with TRBJ2-7; D uncertain. The length of the CDR3 is 12 residues. Looked up from germline, CDR1 is SGDLS and CDR2 is YYNGEE. Trimming took off 0 bases at V and 3 bases at J, with 4 bases between the two ends.

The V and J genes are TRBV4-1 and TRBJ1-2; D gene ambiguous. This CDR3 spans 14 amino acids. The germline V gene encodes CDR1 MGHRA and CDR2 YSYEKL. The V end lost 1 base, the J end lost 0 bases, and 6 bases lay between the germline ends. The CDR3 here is CASSQGQSNYGYTF. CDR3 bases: TGCGCCAGCAGCCAAGGGCAGTCTAACTATGGCTACACCTTC.

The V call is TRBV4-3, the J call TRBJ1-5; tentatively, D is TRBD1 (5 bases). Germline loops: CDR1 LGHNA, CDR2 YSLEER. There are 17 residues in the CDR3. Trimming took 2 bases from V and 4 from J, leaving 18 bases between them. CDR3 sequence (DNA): TGCGCCAGCAGCCAAAATGTCGGGGGACCCTTTAATCAGCCCCAGCATTTT. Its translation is CASSQNVGGPFNQPQHF.